This T cell receptor (beta chain) stems from a study of T cell responses to AZD1222 COVID-19 vaccine. The CDR3 has 16 amino acids. The germline V gene has CDR1 SEHNR and CDR2 FQNEAQ (reference sequence). Trimming at V came to 5 bases and at J to 0 bases, leaving 8 bases not matched to a gene. Profiled with immunoSEQ multiplex PCR; TCRdb holds only in-frame clones, not every one. The profile shows about 140,000 clones, more than 70% of them singletons. The sample was peripheral blood, taken on day 0 of AZD1222 vaccination. The source is an adult in good health. The genes are TRBV7-9 and TRBJ2-7; 9 nucleotides match TRBD2. The CDR3 is CASSTYRGRASYEQYF. CDR3 bases: TGTGCCAGCAGCACCTATCGCGGGAGGGCCTCCTACGAGCAGTACTTC. Full variable domain (remainder filled in from reference TRBV7-9 and TRBJ2-7): DTGVSQNPRHKITKRGQNVTFRCDPISEHNRLYWYRQTLGQGPEFLTYFQNEAQLEKSRLLSDRFSAERPKGSFSTLEIQRTEQGDSAMYLCASSTYRGRASYEQYFGPGTRLTVT.